This T cell receptor (beta chain) was observed in a study of early T cells in non-severe SARS-CoV-2 infection. The TCR library protocol was used to attach unique molecular identifiers. These identifiers were attached to individual cDNA molecules. TCRdb processed the 5' RACE reads anew with MiXCR; each CDR3 protein has one entry. This sample has tens of thousands of distinct CDR3 sequences, with 14% found just once. The CDR3 totals 13 residues. Germline V gene data show CDR1 as SGDLS and CDR2 as YYNGEE. V was cut by 4 bases and J by 3 bases, with 9 bases left in between. This chain connects TRBV9 to TRBJ2-3; a weak D match, TRBD2 (6 bases). The sequence was collected from an adult who was a healthcare worker with PCR-confirmed SARS-CoV-2 infection or an uninfected control (not recorded which). The material was whole blood, obtained at baseline. The CDR3 nucleotides are TGTGCCAGCAGCTATGGGACTACAGATACGCAGTATTTT. It encodes CASSYGTTDTQYF.